This entry lists 30 T cell receptor beta chains sequenced from one sample in a study of blood T cell repertoires in COVID-19. The assay was immunoSEQ multiplex PCR, and TCRdb's table has in-frame clones only and misses some. This sample has approximately 140,000 clones, with over 80% found just once. Specimen: peripheral blood. These receptors were obtained from a woman between 40 and 50 years old with active or convalescent COVID-19.

This clone was seen a handful of times. The chain is built from TRBV7-2 and TRBJ1-4; weak D call: TRBD1 (6 bases). Germline-derived CDR1 and CDR2 are SGHTA and FQGNSA. The V gene lost 3 bases and the J gene lost 7 bases, with 18 bases spanning the gap. The CDR3 contains 16 residues. In DNA form, the CDR3 reads TGTGCCAGCAGCTTCAAGGGGGTCGAGGGGAGTGAAAAACTGTTTTTT. Translating gives CASSFKGVEGSEKLFF.

V and J are TRBV5-8 and TRBJ2-5, with a weak D call TRBD1 (5 bases). Germline CDR1 reads SGHTS; CDR2 reads YDEGEE. The CDR3 has 14 amino acids. V gave up 1 base and J gave up 4 bases, with 11 bases separating them. The CDR3 loop is CASSLLGQGETQYF. For the CDR3, the DNA is TGTGCCAGCAGCTTGTTGGGGCAGGGAGAGACCCAGTACTTC.

The CDR3 DNA reads as TGTGCCAGCAGTGGAGGGGGGGCGTCCTACAATGAGCAGTTCTTC. Its translation is CASSGGGASYNEQFF. V is TRBV7-2 and J is TRBJ2-1; weak D call: TRBD2 (7 bases). CDR1 and CDR2 (germline): SGHTA, FQGNSA. CDR3 size: 15 residues. V lost 6 bases and J lost 1, with 13 bases in between.

The chain is built from TRBV5-1 and TRBJ2-3; D may be TRBD2 (6 bases). Germline V gene lookup returns CDR1 SGHRS and CDR2 YFSETQ. V was clipped by 4 bases and J by 1 base, with 7 bases between them. The CDR3 is 13 residues long. The CDR3 is CASSPGGTDTQYF. CDR3 in DNA: TGCGCCAGCAGCCCGGGAGGCACAGATACGCAGTATTTT. Filled out from reference TRBV5-1 and TRBJ2-3, the complete variable domain reads KAGVTQTPRYLIKTRGQQVTLSCSPISGHRSVSWYQQTPGQGLQFLFEYFSETQRNKGNFPGRFSGRQFSNSRSEMNVSTLELGDSALYLCASSPGGTDTQYFGPGTRLTVL.

Only one count was recorded for this clone. The chain recombines TRBV19 with TRBJ1-3; D perhaps matches TRBD1 (5 bases). Germline V gene data show CDR1 as LNHDA and CDR2 as SQIVND (reference sequence). This CDR3 has 16 amino acids. Trimming cost V 7 bases and J 2 bases, with 18 bases left between them. The CDR3 DNA is TGTGCCAGTACTACACGGTGGGGACTCCCTGGAAACACCATATATTTT. Its translation is CASTTRWGLPGNTIYF. The full variable domain, rest sourced from reference TRBV19 and TRBJ1-3, is DGGITQSPKYLFRKEGQNVTLSCEQNLNHDAMYWYRQDPGQGLRLIYYSQIVNDFQKGDIAEGYSVSREKKESFPLTVTSAQKNPTAFYLCASTTRWGLPGNTIYFGEGSWLTVV.

J is TRBJ2-7 and V is TRBV28; TRBD1 is a possible D gene (5 bases). Trimming shortened V by 2 bases and J by 2 bases, and 13 bases separated the two germline ends. This CDR3 is built from 15 residues. Germline V gives CDR1 MDHEN, CDR2 SYDVKM. This chain's CDR3 is CASSLAGAGTYEQYF. DNA of the CDR3: TGTGCCAGCAGTTTAGCTGGTGCAGGGACCTACGAGCAGTACTTC.

V gene TRBV5-1 combines with J gene TRBJ1-4, with 10 bases matching TRBD1. This CDR3 has 16 residues. V was clipped by 3 bases and J by 11 bases; unmatched bases: 13. Germline V gene sequence: CDR1 SGHRS, CDR2 YFSETQ. In DNA, the CDR3 is TGCGCCAGCAGCTATAGTCCCGGGACAGGGGAGAGGAAACTGTTTTTT. Translating it yields CASSYSPGTGERKLFF.

This clone occurred a few times. V gene TRBV4-1 combines with J gene TRBJ1-6, with D unclear. The CDR3 runs to 13 residues. Looked up from germline, CDR1 is MGHRA and CDR2 is YSYEKL. Trimming removed 5 bases at V and 9 bases at J, with 11 bases between. The CDR3 spells CASSSRTISPLHF. The CDR3 DNA is TGCGCCAGCAGCTCCCGGACTATTTCACCCCTCCACTTT.

J is TRBJ1-1 and V is TRBV19, with 7 nucleotides matching TRBD1. Per germline, CDR1 LNHDA and CDR2 SQIVND (reference sequence). The junction had 5 bases not matched to a gene; V was cut back by 4 bases and J by 3 bases. The CDR3 is made up of 14 amino acids. In DNA form, the CDR3 reads TGTGCCAGTAGTAGCGGGACAGACCACACTGAAGCTTTCTTT. Translation: CASSSGTDHTEAFF.

The chain employs TRBV28 and TRBJ2-3; 7 nucleotides align to TRBD2. J lost 1 base, V lost 6 bases, and 16 bases had no gene match. Germline CDR1 and CDR2: MDHEN and SYDVKM. This CDR3 spans 18 amino acids. CDR3 nucleotide sequence: TGTGCCAGCAGCGTTACTAGCGAGGCATTTGATGGCACAGATACGCAGTATTTT. It yields the protein CASSVTSEAFDGTDTQYF.

V is TRBV9 and J is TRBJ1-5; TRBD1 might be the D (5 bases). V was clipped by 0 bases and J by 7 bases, with 8 bases between them. The length of the CDR3 is 13 residues. The germline gives CDR1 SGDLS, CDR2 YYNGEE. CDR3 bases: TGTGCCAGCAGCGTAGGACAGAGCCAGCCCCAGCATTTT. Translated: CASSVGQSQPQHF. Together with reference TRBV9 and TRBJ1-5, the CDR3 gives the full variable domain: DSGVTQTPKHLITATGQRVTLRCSPRSGDLSVYWYQQSLDQGLQFLIQYYNGEERAKGNILERFSAQQFPDLHSELNLSSLELGDSALYFCASSVGQSQPQHFGDGTRLSIL.

The V and J genes are TRBV28 and TRBJ2-5; 8 bases line up with TRBD1. There are 14 residues in the CDR3. V lost 5 bases, J lost 3 bases, and 5 bases stayed unmatched. The germline V gene has CDR1 MDHEN and CDR2 SYDVKM. The DNA for the CDR3 is TGTGCCAGCAGTATCCCGACAGGGGAAGAGACCCAGTACTTC. It encodes CASSIPTGEETQYF.

The J gene is TRBJ2-7, the V gene TRBV5-1; D may be TRBD2 (6 bases). This CDR3 is built from 15 residues. CDR1 and CDR2 (germline): SGHRS, YFSETQ. Trimming left V 4 bases short and J 0 bases short, with 14 bases between. The chain's CDR3 is CASSGGLLSSYEQYF. CDR3 DNA sequence: TGCGCCAGCAGCGGGGGACTCCTAAGCTCCTACGAGCAGTACTTC.

This chain connects TRBV13 to TRBJ2-7; 9 nucleotides agree with TRBD2. CDR3 length: 15 amino acids. The germline V gene encodes CDR1 PRHDT and CDR2 FYEKMQ (reference sequence). Unmatched junction bases numbered 12, after V lost 5 bases and J lost 7 bases. The CDR3 DNA sequence: TGTGCCAGCAGCCTTACTCGACTAGCGGCGGGGGAGCAGTACTTC. Residues: CASSLTRLAAGEQYF. Based on the CDR3 plus reference TRBV13 and TRBJ2-7, the full variable domain is AAGVIQSPRHLIKEKRETATLKCYPIPRHDTVYWYQQGPGQDPQFLISFYEKMQSDKGSIPDRFSAQQFSDYHSELNMSSLELGDSALYFCASSLTRLAAGEQYFGPGTRLTVT.

In the case of this clone: An end of the junction differs from the germline gene, which may be a read error. The chain has TRBV12-5 and TRBJ1-1, with D hard to call. CDR3 length equals 14 residues. Looked up from germline, CDR1 is LGHNT and CDR2 is FRNRAP. The CDR3 protein is CAGGLSAANGEAFF. CDR3 sequence (DNA): TGTGCTGGTGGTTTGTCCGCGGCGAACGGTGAAGCTTTCTTT.

There are a few counts of this clone. This chain links TRBV28 with TRBJ1-1; 8 bases line up with TRBD1. The ends lost 5 bases at V and 1 base at J; junction bases unmatched: 6. The CDR3 is 15 amino acids. Germline V CDR1 and CDR2: MDHEN, SYDVKM. The CDR3 reads CASSGYRGGNTEAFF. The CDR3 DNA follows: TGTGCCAGCAGTGGCTACAGGGGGGGGAACACTGAAGCTTTCTTT.

This clone turned up a few times. V and J are TRBV19 and TRBJ2-7, with D possibly being TRBD1 (6 bases). The CDR3 is made up of 14 amino acids. V dropped 1 base and J dropped 3 bases, with 10 bases sitting between them. From germline, CDR1 is LNHDA and CDR2 SQIVND (reference sequence). CDR3 residues: CASSIGQAFYEQYF. Written as DNA, the CDR3 is TGTGCCAGTAGTATAGGACAGGCCTTCTACGAGCAGTACTTC.

In DNA, the CDR3 is TGCAGCGTTCGGGCTAGCGGGAGAGAGACCCAGTACTTC. Amino acids: CSVRASGRETQYF. The J gene is TRBJ2-5, the V gene TRBV29-1, with TRBD2 matching 10 bases. V gave up 5 bases and J gave up 4 bases; unmatched junction bases: 4. This CDR3 comprises 13 residues. CDR1 is SQVTM, CDR2 ANQGSEA, per germline. Drawing the rest from reference TRBV29-1 and TRBJ2-5, the complete variable domain is SAVISQKPSRDICQRGTSLTIQCQVDSQVTMMFWYRQQPGQSLTLIATANQGSEATYESGFVIDKFPISRPNLTFSTLTVSNMSPEDSSIYLCSVRASGRETQYFGPGTRLLVL.

The V and J genes are TRBV3-1 (or the pseudogene TRBV3-2) and TRBJ2-1; 8 positions match TRBD2. Germline V gives CDR1 LGHDT, CDR2 YNNKEL (reference sequence). V lost 3 bases, J lost 1 base, and 5 bases stayed unmatched. The CDR3 extends over 16 amino acids. The chain's CDR3 is CASSHSPSGSYNEQFF. In DNA form, the CDR3 reads TGTGCCAGCAGCCATTCACCTAGCGGGTCCTACAATGAGCAGTTCTTC.

CDR3: CASTPVSHSINYGYTF. CDR3 nucleotides: TGTGCCAGTACCCCGGTGAGTCACTCGATTAACTATGGCTACACCTTC. The chain joins TRBV19 to TRBJ1-2; no reliable D call. CDR3 length: 16 amino acids. V was pared by 7 bases and J by 1 base, with 19 bases between. From germline, CDR1 is LNHDA and CDR2 SQIVND (reference sequence).

This rearrangement joins TRBV4-2 to TRBJ2-6, with a tentative D call TRBD1 (6 bases). Germline lookup yields CDR1 LGHNA and CDR2 YNFKEQ. V lost 0 bases, J lost 1 base, and 10 bases lay in between. The CDR3 contains 17 residues. The CDR3 nucleotides read TGTGCCAGCAGCCAAGAAACGACAGGATCTGGGGCCAACGTCCTGACTTTC. Encoded protein: CASSQETTGSGANVLTF.

In DNA, the CDR3 is TGTGCCAGCAGTGAAGCGAGGCCTCAGCCCCAGCATTTT. This encodes CASSEARPQPQHF. The chain combines TRBV6-1 with TRBJ1-5, with unresolved D. The germline gives CDR1 MNHNS, CDR2 SASEGT. The CDR3 extends over 13 amino acids. Trimming stripped 0 bases from V and 6 bases from J, with 6 bases between.

This sequence joins TRBV6-5 and TRBJ1-3, with TRBD1 as a possible D gene (6 bases). Germline V gene sequence: CDR1 MNHEY, CDR2 SVGAGI. This CDR3 has 16 residues. The ends were cut back, 1 base at V and 2 bases at J, with 12 bases in the middle. Written as DNA, the CDR3 is TGTGCCAGCAGTTACTTGGGGGCAAAGACTGGAAACACCATATATTTT. Translating it yields CASSYLGAKTGNTIYF.

This clone was seen more than once but under ten times. The genes are TRBV5-1 and TRBJ1-1; no clear D gene. The CDR3 consists of 13 residues. The germline CDR1 and CDR2 sequences are SGHRS and YFSETQ. Trimming left V 4 bases short and J 3 bases short, with 10 bases between. The CDR3 sequence: CASSQAGDTEAFF. For the CDR3, the DNA is TGCGCCAGCAGCCAAGCCGGGGACACTGAAGCTTTCTTT. The entire variable domain, with the rest obtained from reference TRBV5-1 and TRBJ1-1, is as follows: KAGVTQTPRYLIKTRGQQVTLSCSPISGHRSVSWYQQTPGQGLQFLFEYFSETQRNKGNFPGRFSGRQFSNSRSEMNVSTLELGDSALYLCASSQAGDTEAFFGQGTRLTVV.

The CDR3 loop is CASTQGTANTEAFF. For the CDR3, the DNA is TGTGCCAGCACCCAAGGAACAGCGAACACTGAAGCTTTCTTT. The chain has TRBV25-1 and TRBJ1-1; D is unclear. Germline lookup yields CDR1 MGHDK and CDR2 SYGVNS. V gave up 7 bases and J gave up 1 base, with 13 bases separating them. This CDR3 is built from 14 residues.

V usage is TRBV10-2 and J usage is TRBJ1-1; 7 bases match TRBD1. V gave up 8 bases and J gave up 5 bases; unmatched junction bases: 5. CDR1 is WSHSY and CDR2 is SAAADI in the germline V gene. CDR3 length: 12 residues. The chain's CDR3 is CASQGERTEAFF. The DNA of the CDR3 is TGCGCCAGCCAGGGGGAGCGGACTGAAGCTTTCTTT.

The rearrangement uses TRBV19 and TRBJ2-2, with a tentative D call TRBD2 (7 bases). Trimming cost V 2 bases and J 4 bases, with 17 bases left between them. CDR3 length: 17 amino acids. Germline CDR1 and CDR2: LNHDA and SQIVND (reference sequence). The CDR3 loop reads CASSISGAGALTGELFF. CDR3 DNA sequence: TGTGCCAGTAGTATAAGTGGGGCGGGGGCCCTCACCGGGGAGCTGTTTTTT. Combining the CDR3 with reference TRBV19 and TRBJ2-2 gives the whole variable domain DGGITQSPKYLFRKEGQNVTLSCEQNLNHDAMYWYRQDPGQGLRLIYYSQIVNDFQKGDIAEGYSVSREKKESFPLTVTSAQKNPTAFYLCASSISGAGALTGELFFGEGSRLTVL.

This clone is a singleton in its sample. The J gene is TRBJ1-2, the V gene TRBV5-1, with 9 bases that match TRBD1. This CDR3 is built from 15 residues. The germline gives CDR1 SGHRS, CDR2 YFSETQ. V shed 3 bases and J 3 bases; nucleotides not matched to a gene: 6. The CDR3 spells CASSWGTGMDYGYTF. As DNA, the CDR3 is TGCGCCAGCAGCTGGGGGACAGGGATGGACTATGGCTACACCTTC.

The chain has TRBV28 and TRBJ1-2; D is possibly TRBD1 (6 bases). V was pared by 5 bases and J by 5 bases, with 21 bases between. Germline loops: CDR1 MDHEN, CDR2 SYDVKM. This CDR3 spans 16 amino acids. The CDR3 nucleotides are TGTGCCAGCAGTGACTCGCCACAGGGTCTCGAATATGGCTACACCTTC. Protein: CASSDSPQGLEYGYTF.

This clone was seen just once. The chain combines TRBV5-6 with TRBJ1-4; no firm D call. The CDR3 is 14 residues long. Trimming removed 0 bases from V and 0 bases from J, with 3 bases in between. CDR1 and CDR2 from the germline V gene are SGHDT and YYEEEE. The CDR3 is CASSLDSTNEKLFF. The DNA for the CDR3 is TGTGCCAGCAGCTTGGACTCAACTAATGAAAAACTGTTTTTT.